The 27 T cell receptor beta chains in this list originate from one sample, sequenced in a study of identifying expanded T cells in peripheral blood. Sequenced by immunoSEQ multiplex PCR; TCRdb stores in-frame clones only, minus some. Counted here are about 83,000 clones, roughly 90% occurring once; the ten biggest clones make up around 3%. Sample: blood. The source is a person between 18 and 69 years old in good health.

Written as DNA, the CDR3 is TGTGCCTGGAGGATAGGAAGGGGCGTCTATGGCTACACCTTC. This translates into CAWRIGRGVYGYTF. The gene calls are TRBV30 and TRBJ1-2; possibly TRBD1 for D (5 bases). V lost 3 bases and J 4 bases, leaving 15 bases between the germline ends. This CDR3 comprises 14 residues. Germline V gene lookup returns CDR1 GTSNPN and CDR2 SVGIG (reference sequence).

The rearrangement links TRBV6-6 to TRBJ2-7, with TRBD2 identical over 10 bases. Germline CDR1 reads MNHNY; CDR2 reads SVGAGI (reference sequence). The CDR3 is 14 residues long. V was clipped by 8 bases and J by 2 bases; unmatched bases: 6. The CDR3 protein is CASSSGGAPYEQYF. As DNA, the CDR3 is TGTGCCAGCTCCAGCGGGGGGGCCCCCTACGAGCAGTACTTC.

J is TRBJ2-5 and V is TRBV11-2; D is uncertain. V shed 1 base and J shed 5 bases, with 11 bases lying between them. In germline, CDR1 is SGHAT, CDR2 FQNNGV. The CDR3 sequence is 14 residues long. The CDR3 sequence is CASSLGWVRETQYF. The CDR3 DNA is TGTGCCAGCAGCTTAGGGTGGGTCCGGGAGACCCAGTACTTC.

The chain employs TRBV19 and TRBJ2-1; D is unresolved. Germline CDR1 and CDR2: LNHDA and SQIVND (reference sequence). Trimming removed 5 bases at V and 6 bases at J, with 14 bases between. The CDR3 length is 14 residues. This CDR3 reads CASSLRHQVNEQFF. The CDR3 bases are TGTGCCAGTAGTCTGCGACACCAAGTCAATGAGCAGTTCTTC.

V and J are TRBV4-1 and TRBJ1-1; no clear D gene. There are 14 residues in the CDR3. In germline, CDR1 is MGHRA, CDR2 YSYEKL. The V end was cut by 0 bases, the J end by 1 base, with 6 bases between. The CDR3 nucleotides read TGCGCCAGCAGCCAAGAATTTCCGAACACTGAAGCTTTCTTT. Protein sequence: CASSQEFPNTEAFF.

The V and J genes are TRBV7-9 and TRBJ2-5, with D possibly matching TRBD2 (5 bases). This CDR3 comprises 14 residues. Trimming pared 3 bases from V and 4 bases from J, leaving 12 bases between. The V gene's germline CDR1 is SEHNR and CDR2 FQNEAQ (reference sequence). The CDR3 loop reads CASSFILRGETQYF. The CDR3 DNA follows: TGTGCCAGCAGCTTTATCCTTCGGGGAGAGACCCAGTACTTC.

The genes are TRBV7-9 and TRBJ2-7, with D maybe TRBD2 (6 bases). Trimming took 6 bases from V and 5 from J, leaving 17 bases between them. The CDR3 runs 14 residues. Germline loops: CDR1 SEHNR, CDR2 FQNEAQ (reference sequence). CDR3 nucleotides: TGTGCCAGCAGGGATGTGTCGGGAGCTGACGAGCAGTACTTC. Protein product: CASRDVSGADEQYF. Full variable domain (remainder filled in from reference TRBV7-9 and TRBJ2-7): DTGVSQNPRHKITKRGQNVTFRCDPISEHNRLYWYRQTLGQGPEFLTYFQNEAQLEKSRLLSDRFSAERPKGSFSTLEIQRTEQGDSAMYLCASRDVSGADEQYFGPGTRLTVT.

The chain joins TRBV7-6 to TRBJ2-5; no definite D call. From germline, CDR1 is SGHVS and CDR2 FNYEAQ. This CDR3 contains 13 residues. V lost 4 bases and J 1 base, leaving 7 bases between the germline ends. CDR3: CASSSTFQETQYF. In nucleotides, the CDR3 is TGTGCCAGCAGCTCAACCTTCCAAGAGACCCAGTACTTC.

The rearrangement joins TRBV28 to TRBJ1-4; unclear D gene. Between the trimmed V and J ends, which lost 8 bases and 14 bases, there was a span of 15 bases. Germline V CDR1 and CDR2: MDHEN, SYDVKM. The CDR3 sequence is 11 residues long. The CDR3 DNA is TGTGCCAGCTCTCCTCACACCAACCTGTTTTTT. It encodes CASSPHTNLFF.

The rearrangement uses TRBV9 and TRBJ2-3; the match to TRBD2 covers 11 bases. Germline CDR1 is SGDLS and CDR2 is YYNGEE. The J segment lost 3 bases and the V segment lost 3 bases, leaving 9 bases of the junction unmatched. This CDR3 has 17 amino acids. Written as DNA, the CDR3 is TGTGCCAGCAGCGCGAATAGCGGGGGGGCCATTACAGATACGCAGTATTTT. This encodes CASSANSGGAITDTQYF.

The count of this clone is one. The chain couples TRBV2 to TRBJ2-3; tentatively, D is TRBD1 or TRBD2 (5 bases each). V was trimmed by 7 bases and J by 1 base, leaving 27 bases between them. The CDR3 has 19 amino acids. Germline values: CDR1 SNHLY, CDR2 FYNNEI. This CDR3 is CASKGSNSIGGKGTDTQYF. The CDR3 DNA sequence: TGTGCCAGCAAGGGGAGCAATTCTATCGGCGGAAAGGGCACAGATACGCAGTATTTT.

This chain joins TRBV7-8 and TRBJ2-5; 12 positions match TRBD2. There are 15 residues in the CDR3. The junction had 6 bases not matched to a gene; V was cut back by 5 bases and J by 5 bases. Looked up from germline, CDR1 is SGHVS and CDR2 is FQNEAQ. CDR3 protein: CASSTRLAGGETQYF. CDR3 bases: TGTGCCAGCAGCACCCGTCTAGCGGGAGGGGAGACCCAGTACTTC.

This clone was seen just once. The chain uses TRBV18 and TRBJ2-5, with a possible D match to TRBD2 (5 bases). V was pared by 3 bases and J by 4 bases, with 9 bases between. Germline values: CDR1 KGHSH, CDR2 LQKENI. The CDR3 runs 13 residues. The CDR3 DNA follows: TGTGCCAGCTCACCCAATAGCGCAGAGACCCAGTACTTC. This codes for CASSPNSAETQYF.

This chain joins TRBV7-8 and TRBJ2-3, with 7 bases lining up with TRBD1. Trimming at V came to 5 bases and at J to 5 bases, leaving 4 bases not matched to a gene. This CDR3 is 13 amino acids long. CDR1 is SGHVS, CDR2 FQNEAQ, per germline. CDR3 amino acids: CASSAQGRDTQYF. The CDR3 nucleotides are TGTGCCAGCAGCGCACAGGGGAGAGATACGCAGTATTTT.

The rearrangement uses TRBV6-1 and TRBJ1-4; 7 bases agree with TRBD1. Trimming took 5 bases from V and 8 from J; bases not matched to a gene: 11. The length of the CDR3 is 15 residues. Per germline, CDR1 MNHNS and CDR2 SASEGT. In nucleotides, the CDR3 is TGTGCCAGCAGTCCCCAGGGGGGGATCTGGGAAAAACTGTTTTTT. Translated: CASSPQGGIWEKLFF.

The chain employs TRBV4-3 and TRBJ1-1; D not resolved. Deletions cut 0 bases from V and 5 bases from J, with 7 bases between. CDR1 and CDR2 from the germline V gene are LGHNA and YSLEER. The CDR3 runs to 13 residues. The CDR3 DNA sequence: TGCGCCAGCAGCCAAGAACCGTGGACTGAAGCTTTCTTT. It is translated as CASSQEPWTEAFF.

The V call is TRBV4-2, the J call TRBJ2-7; TRBD1 matches at 8 bases. The ends lost 0 bases at V and 0 bases at J; junction bases unmatched: 10. Germline CDR1 reads LGHNA; CDR2 reads YNFKEQ. This CDR3 spans 18 amino acids. The CDR3 region is CASSQDPLGQATSYEQYF. As DNA, the CDR3 is TGTGCCAGCAGCCAAGATCCATTGGGACAGGCGACCTCCTACGAGCAGTACTTC.

V gene TRBV13 combines with J gene TRBJ2-1; 13 bases line up with TRBD2. Germline V gene sequence: CDR1 PRHDT, CDR2 FYEKMQ (reference sequence). CDR3 length: 16 amino acids. Trimming at V came to 1 base and at J to 5 bases, leaving 2 bases not matched to a gene. CDR3 sequence reads: CASSLVGLAGDNEQFF. The CDR3 DNA follows: TGTGCCAGCAGCTTAGTCGGACTAGCGGGGGACAATGAGCAGTTCTTC.

This rearrangement joins TRBV18 to TRBJ2-1, with TRBD1 matching 9 bases. The V gene's germline CDR1 is KGHSH and CDR2 LQKENI. The CDR3 has 15 amino acids. The J segment lost 6 bases and the V segment lost 2 bases, leaving 5 bases of the junction unmatched. The DNA for the CDR3 is TGTGCCAGCTCACCAAGGACAGGGGAGGGCAATGAGCAGTTCTTC. Translated: CASSPRTGEGNEQFF.

The chain has TRBV7-2 and TRBJ2-7; 12 nucleotides align to TRBD2. Germline loops: CDR1 SGHTA, CDR2 FQGNSA. CDR3 length: 16 residues. V was clipped by 4 bases and J by 2 bases; unmatched bases: 6. CDR3 in DNA: TGTGCCAGCAGCTCAGAAAGGACTAGCGGGACCTACGAGCAGTACTTC. Translated, it gives CASSSERTSGTYEQYF.

This chain uses TRBV5-5 with TRBJ2-3; the D gene is possibly TRBD2 (7 bases). V was pared by 1 base and J by 4 bases, with 10 bases between. Germline V gene sequence: CDR1 SGHKS, CDR2 YYEKEE (reference sequence). This CDR3 is built from 14 residues. CDR3 in DNA: TGTGCCAGCAGCTTGAAGGGGGGGCCAGATACGCAGTATTTT. Translating it yields CASSLKGGPDTQYF.

The chain employs TRBV7-9 and TRBJ2-3; D gene ambiguous. Germline CDR1 is SEHNR and CDR2 is FQNEAQ (reference sequence). V gave up 1 base and J gave up 2 bases, with 13 bases separating them. CDR3 length: 16 amino acids. CDR3 sequence: CASSLDSPTPTDTQYF. CDR3 DNA: TGTGCCAGCAGCTTAGATTCACCTACACCCACAGATACGCAGTATTTT. Full variable domain (remainder filled in from reference TRBV7-9 and TRBJ2-3): DTGVSQNPRHKITKRGQNVTFRCDPISEHNRLYWYRQTLGQGPEFLTYFQNEAQLEKSRLLSDRFSAERPKGSFSTLEIQRTEQGDSAMYLCASSLDSPTPTDTQYFGPGTRLTVL.

The chain recombines TRBV1 with TRBJ2-7; TRBD2 was called by the table and not checked on the DNA. TRBV1 is designated a pseudogene. The CDR3 has 18 amino acids. CDR3 amino acids: CTSSQSTLRREGKNEQYF. The CDR3 coding sequence is TGCACCAGCAGCCAATCTACCCTTCGTCGGGAGGGCAAAAACGAGCAGTACTTC.

This rearrangement joins TRBV14 to TRBJ2-3; the match to TRBD2 covers 10 bases. CDR3 size: 15 residues. CDR1 is SGHDN and CDR2 is FVKESK in the germline V gene. Trimming removed 4 bases from V and 5 bases from J; junction bases left unmatched: 6. CDR3 DNA: TGTGCCAGCAGCCCTGTAGCGGGAGGTGTAGATACGCAGTATTTT. This sequence encodes CASSPVAGGVDTQYF.

This chain links TRBV4-1 with TRBJ1-3; a weak D match, TRBD1 (5 bases). CDR3 length: 15 amino acids. Trimming pared 0 bases from V and 0 bases from J, leaving 6 bases between. Germline-derived CDR1 and CDR2 are MGHRA and YSYEKL. The CDR3 spells CASSQDQGSGNTIYF. For the CDR3, the DNA is TGCGCCAGCAGCCAAGATCAGGGCTCTGGAAACACCATATATTTT.

The rearrangement links TRBV28 to TRBJ1-4, with TRBD1 matching 7 bases. Per germline, CDR1 MDHEN and CDR2 SYDVKM. The CDR3 spans 14 residues. V lost 5 bases to trimming and J lost 7 bases; unmatched junction nucleotides: 7. The CDR3 protein is CASSPQGSAEKLFF. The CDR3 DNA sequence: TGTGCCAGCAGTCCACAGGGGTCGGCTGAAAAACTGTTTTTT.

The chain has TRBV6-1 and TRBJ2-5; no firm D call. The CDR3 consists of 13 residues. V was cut by 3 bases and J by 4 bases, with 9 bases left in between. CDR1 is MNHNS, CDR2 SASEGT, per germline. CDR3 bases: TGTGCCAGCAGTGATCTTAGCCTAGAGACCCAGTACTTC. This sequence encodes CASSDLSLETQYF.